The T cell receptor beta chain under discussion was sequenced for a study of cytomegalovirus exposure and HLA in healthy donors. Findings and limits, study-wide: While the bulk of TCR sequences proved rare, some public TCRs turned up in many donors. The study listed under 200 cytomegalovirus-associated TCR beta chains. The classifier reportedly diagnosed cytomegalovirus status with high sensitivity and specificity. Three chains tied to CMV proved CMV antigen-specific in vitro.

The data were produced by immunoSEQ multiplex PCR, yet TCRdb's version contains in-frame clones alone and is incomplete. Here the sample spans 150,000 to 200,000 clones, 65% to 85% being singletons. About this clone itself: The antigen is not known.

V was trimmed by 5 bases and J by 0 bases, leaving 14 bases between them. CDR1 and CDR2 (germline): SGHVS, FNYEAQ. The CDR3 extends over 17 amino acids. The sequenced sample consisted of PBMCs. The rearrangement links TRBV7-6 to TRBJ2-6, with D maybe TRBD2 (6 bases). The source is a woman younger than 30 in good health and CMV-seropositive. CDR3 sequence (DNA): TGTGCCAGCAGCCCCGGGACTCCGAGCTCTGGGGCCAACGTCCTGACTTTC. Translating gives CASSPGTPSSGANVLTF.